Sequencing of this TCR beta chain was carried out in a study of T-cell memory formation after mild COVID-19. Study details: TCR clusters were mostly donor specific.

Study results and limitations: Some clones that responded turned up in pre-infection memory, which suggests that cross-reactive memory joined in. Among contracting clones, CD4+ were mainly CM/EM and CD8+ enriched in EMRA.

A 5'RACE reaction primed in the constant segment made cDNA libraries of TCR alpha and TCR beta, and these carried sample barcodes and UMIs. MiXCR was run by TCRdb on the 5' RACE reads, yielding one entry per CDR3 protein. This table has more than 250,000 distinct CDR3 sequences, 15% to 20% appearing once. Germline V gives CDR1 SGDLS, CDR2 YYNGEE. V lost 7 bases and J lost 0, with 14 bases in between. There are 15 residues in the CDR3. Worth noting for this clonotype: Antigen unknown.

The source of this sequence is a man between 18 and 35 years old who had mild COVID-19 (a few samples of this study predate the infection). Cell type and time point are not known. Input material: PBMCs or a T cell subset sorted from them (not recorded which). The chain combines TRBV9 with TRBJ1-3; D might be TRBD1 (5 bases). Here the CDR3 DNA reads TGTGCCAGCGGGTCGGGGGTGAACTCTGGAAACACCATATATTTT. Protein: CASGSGVNSGNTIYF.